This T cell receptor beta chain was documented in a study of T-cell memory formation after mild COVID-19. Overall study: TCR clusters showed largely donor specificity.

This clonotype was seen more than once but under ten times. Its antigen is as yet unknown. This CDR3 is built from 12 residues. Per germline, CDR1 SGHTA and CDR2 FQGNSA. The V end lost 1 base, the J end lost 9 bases, and 7 bases lay between the germline ends. Whole-study results and caveats: Whereas later expanders leaned CD4+, clones contracting day 15 to 85 showed a balanced CD4/CD8 makeup. CD4+ clones that contracted lay mainly in CM and EM; CD8+ ones lay in EMRA. SARS-CoV-2 specificity of second-wave clones peaking day 37 was unconfirmed.

Each CDR3 protein gets one entry after TCRdb re-called the 5' RACE reads with MiXCR. The table includes 260,000 or so distinct CDR3 sequences, 16% detected once. This receptor was identified in a man between 18 and 35 years old who had mild COVID-19 (a few samples of this study predate the infection). Cell type and time point are not known. Sequenced material: PBMCs or a T cell subset sorted from them (not recorded which). This chain uses TRBV7-2 with TRBJ1-5, with D unclear. The CDR3 loop is CASSLVGLPQHF. The CDR3 nucleotides are TGTGCCAGCAGCTTAGTCGGTCTGCCCCAGCATTTT.